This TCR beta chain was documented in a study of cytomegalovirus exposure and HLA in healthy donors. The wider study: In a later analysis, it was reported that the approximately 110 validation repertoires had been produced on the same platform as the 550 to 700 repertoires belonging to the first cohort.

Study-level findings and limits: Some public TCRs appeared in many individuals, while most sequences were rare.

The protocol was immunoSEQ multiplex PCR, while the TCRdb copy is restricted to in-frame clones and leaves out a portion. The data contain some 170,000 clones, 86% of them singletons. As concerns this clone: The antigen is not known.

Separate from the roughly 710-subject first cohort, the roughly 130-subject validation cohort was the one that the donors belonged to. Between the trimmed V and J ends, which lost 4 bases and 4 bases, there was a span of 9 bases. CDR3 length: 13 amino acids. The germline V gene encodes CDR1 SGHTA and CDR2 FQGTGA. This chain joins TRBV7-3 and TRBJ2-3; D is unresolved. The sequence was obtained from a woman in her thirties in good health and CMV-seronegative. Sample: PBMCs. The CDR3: CASSSLVSDTQYF. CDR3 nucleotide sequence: TGTGCCAGCAGCTCCCTAGTCTCAGATACGCAGTATTTT.